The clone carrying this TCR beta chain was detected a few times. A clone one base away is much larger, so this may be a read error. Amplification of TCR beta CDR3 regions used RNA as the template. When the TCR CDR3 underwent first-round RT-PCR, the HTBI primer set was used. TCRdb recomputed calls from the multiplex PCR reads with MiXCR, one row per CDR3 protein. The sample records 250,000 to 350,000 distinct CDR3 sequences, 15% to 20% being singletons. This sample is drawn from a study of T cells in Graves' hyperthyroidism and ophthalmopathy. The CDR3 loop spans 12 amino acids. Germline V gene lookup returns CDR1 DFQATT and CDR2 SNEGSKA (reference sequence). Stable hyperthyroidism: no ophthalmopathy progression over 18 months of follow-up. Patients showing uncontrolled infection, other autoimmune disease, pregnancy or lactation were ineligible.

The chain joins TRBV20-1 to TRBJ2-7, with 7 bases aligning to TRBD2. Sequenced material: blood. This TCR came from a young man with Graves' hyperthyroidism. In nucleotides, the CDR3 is TGCGCTTGGGGGGGGATAATGTACGAGCAGTGCTTC. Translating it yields CAWGGIMYEQCF.